The entry below gives a single TCR beta chain sequence along with its context. This sample also contains other DNA sequences that code for the same CDR3. With V trimmed by 5 bases and J by 4 bases, 4 bases remained unmatched. This CDR3 contains 14 residues. Germline CDR1 reads MNHEY; CDR2 reads SMNVEV (reference sequence). The entry originates in a study of cytomegalovirus exposure and HLA in healthy donors. The PCR ran on 60 Vbeta and 13 Jbeta primers. Here immunoSEQ multiplex PCR was the method, and the copy in TCRdb shows in-frame clones only, minus some. This table has about 130,000 clones, about 80% appearing once.

What was sequenced was PBMCs. This TCR came from a woman between 40 and 50 years old in good health and CMV-seropositive. The gene calls are TRBV27 and TRBJ2-1; 8 bases align to TRBD2. The CDR3 coding sequence is TGTGCCAGCAGTCTGACTAGCGTGTACAATGAGCAGTTCTTC. Its protein is CASSLTSVYNEQFF.